These 14 T cell receptor beta chains came from one sample sequenced in a study of blood T cell repertoires in COVID-19. Assay used: immunoSEQ multiplex PCR; TCRdb lists only in-frame clones, some missing. Of 130,000 or so clones listed, 84% are singletons. What was sequenced was PBMCs or T cells enriched from blood (not recorded which). Receptors were obtained from a woman between 45 and 65 years old with acute COVID-19.

CDR3 residues: CASSLAGGSGGYNEQFF. The CDR3, as DNA: TGTGCCAGCAGCTTAGCGGGGGGTAGCGGGGGTTACAATGAGCAGTTCTTC. The chain links TRBV7-2 to TRBJ2-1; the match to TRBD2 covers 9 bases. Germline CDR1 and CDR2: SGHTA and FQGNSA. The CDR3 has 17 residues. V dropped 0 bases and J dropped 4; count of bases not matched to a gene: 7.

As concerns this clone: This sample also contains other DNA sequences that code for the same CDR3. The rearrangement uses TRBV6-2 or TRBV6-3 and TRBJ1-1; no firm D call. V gave up 0 bases and J gave up 8 bases, with 7 bases separating them. Germline lookup yields CDR1 MNHEY and CDR2 SVGEGT. This CDR3 is 12 amino acids long. The CDR3 loop is CASSYSLTEAFF. For the CDR3, the DNA is TGTGCCAGCAGTTACTCTTTGACAGAAGCTTTCTTT.

The chain couples TRBV4-1 to TRBJ1-5; 7 bases fit TRBD1. Losses at the gene ends were 0 bases for V and 7 bases for J; bases not matched to a gene: 9. The CDR3 is 16 amino acids. CDR1 is MGHRA and CDR2 is YSYEKL in the germline V gene. The DNA for the CDR3 is TGCGCCAGCAGCCAAGAATACTCAGGGGGATGGCAGCCCCAGCATTTT. Protein: CASSQEYSGGWQPQHF.

The chain links TRBV5-6 to TRBJ2-2; no reliable D call. The CDR3 is made up of 17 amino acids. Trimming took off 5 bases at V and 0 bases at J, with 17 bases between the two ends. In germline, CDR1 is SGHDT, CDR2 YYEEEE. CDR3 sequence reads: CASRPARRSANTGELFF. CDR3 nucleotides: TGTGCCAGCAGACCTGCCCGCCGGTCCGCGAACACCGGGGAGCTGTTTTTT.

The chain employs TRBV11-3 and TRBJ2-1, with TRBD2 matching over 8 bases. The ends lost 1 base at V and 4 bases at J; junction bases unmatched: 6. The CDR3 has 16 residues. The germline V gene encodes CDR1 SGHNT and CDR2 YENEEA. In nucleotides, the CDR3 is TGTGCCAGCAGCTTAGGAGGTCTAGCGGGTTACAATGAGCAGTTCTTC. Its translation: CASSLGGLAGYNEQFF.

In regard to this clone: Mismatch with germline at one junction end may stem from a read error. The chain combines TRBV5-6 with TRBJ1-2, with TRBD1 matching 7 bases. Germline V gene sequence: CDR1 SGHDT, CDR2 YYEEEE. CDR3 length equals 16 residues. The CDR3 sequence: CAGRWEGDRPNYGYTF. For the CDR3, the DNA is TGTGCCGGCAGATGGGAAGGGGACAGACCTAACTATGGCTACACCTTC.

V usage is TRBV13 and J usage is TRBJ2-1; 7 bases map to TRBD2. This CDR3 region has 16 residues. J lost 8 bases, V lost 3 bases, and 13 bases had no gene match. Germline CDR1 reads PRHDT; CDR2 reads FYEKMQ (reference sequence). The chain's CDR3 is CASSLPGHRGSDEQFF. The CDR3 DNA reads as TGTGCCAGCAGCTTGCCGGGTCATCGCGGGAGCGATGAGCAGTTCTTC.

The CDR3 bases are TGCGCCACAAGCCCCGGGACACCTTTTCCCTCTGGGGCCAACGTCCTGACTTTC. Amino acid sequence: CATSPGTPFPSGANVLTF. The V gene is TRBV5-1, the J gene TRBJ2-6, with a tentative D call TRBD1 (6 bases). The CDR3 is 18 amino acids. The germline V and J ends were trimmed by 9 bases and 0 bases, with 22 bases remaining between them. Germline V gene sequence: CDR1 SGHRS, CDR2 YFSETQ.

The chain has TRBV15 and TRBJ1-2, with TRBD1 identical over 8 bases. This CDR3 contains 16 residues. The V and J ends lost 3 bases and 6 bases, in that order; junction bases with no gene match: 12. Per germline, CDR1 LNHNV and CDR2 YYDKDF (reference sequence). The CDR3 coding sequence is TGTGCCACCAGCAGTGGACAGGGTATTGTGCAGGATGGCTACACCTTC. It yields the protein CATSSGQGIVQDGYTF.

The chain has TRBV7-9 and TRBJ1-1; 9 bases line up with TRBD1. Trimming removed 1 base from V and 4 bases from J; junction bases left unmatched: 13. Germline-derived CDR1 and CDR2 are SEHNR and FQNEAQ (reference sequence). The CDR3 has 18 residues. The CDR3 DNA follows: TGTGCCAGCAGCTTAGGATTACCCCGGGACAGGGCAGGCACTGAAGCTTTCTTT. Its translation: CASSLGLPRDRAGTEAFF.

This clone was counted once. The chain couples TRBV3-1 (or the pseudogene TRBV3-2) to TRBJ1-2; D possibly corresponds to TRBD1 (5 bases). This CDR3 region has 15 residues. V shed 4 bases and J shed 4 bases, with 16 bases lying between them. Germline V gene sequence: CDR1 LGHDT, CDR2 YNNKEL (reference sequence). CDR3 amino acids: CASSPWDSEGYGYTF. As DNA, the CDR3 is TGTGCCAGCAGCCCGTGGGACTCCGAGGGCTATGGCTACACCTTC.

This clone was seen once. Other DNA sequences in this sample translate to the same CDR3. The chain carries TRBV7-2 and TRBJ1-5, with unresolved D. Germline V gives CDR1 SGHTA, CDR2 FQGNSA. V was shortened by 1 base and J by 7 bases, with 11 bases between the two germline ends. The CDR3 has 14 residues. CDR3 coding DNA: TGTGCCAGCAGCTTAGGGGGAGGCGGACAGCCCCAGCATTTT. The encoded protein is CASSLGGGGQPQHF.

The chain couples TRBV2 to TRBJ1-1, with 9 bases aligning to TRBD1. Germline V CDR1 and CDR2: SNHLY, FYNNEI. With 9 bases clipped from V and 4 bases from J, the junction kept 3 bases outside the gene matches. This CDR3 has 12 residues. The CDR3, as DNA: TGTGCCAGTCGACAGGGGGGCACTGAAGCTTTCTTT. Translating gives CASRQGGTEAFF. Together with reference TRBV2 and TRBJ1-1, the CDR3 gives the full variable domain: EPEVTQTPSHQVTQMGQEVILRCVPISNHLYFYWYRQILGQKVEFLVSFYNNEISEKSEIFDDQFSVERPDGSNFTLKIRSTKLEDSAMYFCASRQGGTEAFFGQGTRLTVV.

The chain joins TRBV11-2 to TRBJ2-3; 8 nucleotides agree with TRBD2. CDR1 SGHAT and CDR2 FQNNGV come from the germline V gene. The CDR3 extends over 15 amino acids. Here the CDR3 reads CASKPGGRSADTQYF. In DNA, the CDR3 is TGTGCTTCCAAACCGGGAGGGAGGAGCGCAGATACGCAGTATTTT.